A selection of T cell receptor beta chains follows, all from one sample in a study of blood T cell repertoires in COVID-19. Assay: immunoSEQ multiplex PCR; the TCRdb copy retains only in-frame clones and omits some. Here the sample spans 300,000 to 400,000 clones, 70% to 90% being singletons. Sequencing was done on a sample of peripheral blood. Receptors were obtained from a woman aged 55-75 years with COVID-19, enrolled during active disease. The CDR3 runs from the conserved cysteine through the conserved F or W. A D gene is named only where the DNA matches it firmly. Clone size is not always given. Where it is, it says once, few, many or a class for expanded clones.

v_gene	abundance	j_gene	d_gene	CDR3aa	CDR3nt
TRBV14	once	TRBJ1-1	TRBD1	CASSQDRRDRGNTEAFF	TGTGCCAGCAGCCAAGATCGTAGGGACAGGGGGAACACTGAAGCTTTCTTT
TRBV30	-	TRBJ1-5	-	CAWSVRGQLNQPQHF	TGTGCCTGGAGTGTACGGGGACAACTGAATCAGCCCCAGCATTTT
TRBV10-1	-	TRBJ1-1	-	CASSAVKNPNTEAFF	TGCGCCAGCAGTGCAGTGAAGAACCCGAACACTGAAGCTTTCTTT
TRBV7-6	-	TRBJ2-5	-	CASSLVGQSTLQETQYF	TGTGCCAGCAGCTTAGTTGGACAGTCGACTCTCCAAGAGACCCAGTACTTC
TRBV6-5	-	TRBJ2-5	-	CASSYSGGDPETQYF	TGTGCCAGCAGTTACTCAGGCGGGGATCCAGAGACCCAGTACTTC
TRBV6-5	-	TRBJ2-2	-	CASSRTAGTGELFF	TGTGCCAGCAGCAGGACTGCGGGCACCGGGGAGCTGTTTTTT
TRBV4-1	few	TRBJ2-1	TRBD2	CASSLDQRGGPAEQFF	TGCGCCAGCAGCCTCGATCAGCGGGGGGGCCCTGCTGAGCAGTTCTTC
TRBV19	-	TRBJ2-3	-	CASSIAAGSGAGGTDTQYF	TGTGCCAGTAGTATAGCGGCAGGTAGCGGCGCCGGCGGCACAGATACGCAGTATTTT
TRBV6-5	-	TRBJ2-2	-	CASSPQGGNTGELFF	TGTGCCAGCAGCCCCCAGGGGGGGAACACCGGGGAGCTGTTTTTT
TRBV18	-	TRBJ2-5	TRBD1	CASSPLEGAETQYF	TGTGCCAGCTCACCACTTGAGGGGGCCGAGACCCAGTACTTC
TRBV30	-	TRBJ1-4	TRBD1	CAWYRDRGQGGEKLFF	TGTGCCTGGTACCGGGACAGGGGGCAGGGGGGTGAAAAACTGTTTTTT
TRBV12-3/TRBV12-4	-	TRBJ1-1	TRBD1	CASSFEGQEAFF	TGTGCCAGCAGTTTTGAGGGACAGGAAGCTTTCTTT
TRBV18	-	TRBJ2-7	-	CASSQVRGGLHEQYF	TGTGCCAGCTCACAAGTTAGGGGGGGGCTCCACGAGCAGTACTTC
TRBV5-1	-	TRBJ1-1	-	CASSLVGDTEAFF	TGCGCCAGCAGCTTGGTCGGGGACACTGAAGCTTTCTTT
TRBV6-5	-	TRBJ1-3	-	CASSPIFSSGNTIYF	TGTGCCAGCAGTCCTATTTTCTCATCTGGAAACACCATATATTTT
TRBV7-2	-	TRBJ2-5	TRBD2	CASSKARGGQETQYF	TGTGCCAGCAGCAAAGCACGGGGGGGCCAAGAGACCCAGTACTTC
TRBV4-1	-	TRBJ1-2	-	CASSQHGIQPRGYTF	TGCGCCAGCAGCCAACACGGGATACAACCTCGTGGCTACACCTTC
TRBV6-5	-	TRBJ2-7	TRBD1	CASSFGQGGEQYF	TGTGCCAGCAGTTTCGGACAGGGGGGCGAGCAGTACTTC
TRBV18	-	TRBJ2-1	-	CASSPDGNYNEQFF	TGTGCCAGCTCACCGGACGGGAACTACAATGAGCAGTTCTTC
TRBV7-8	-	TRBJ2-3	TRBD1	CASSLSTGRQGRLDTQYF	TGTGCCAGCAGCTTATCCACGGGCCGACAGGGGAGGTTAGATACGCAGTATTTT
TRBV7-9	-	TRBJ2-3	TRBD1	CASSLGEGTGVPDTQYF	TGTGCCAGCAGCTTAGGGGAGGGGACAGGGGTGCCAGATACGCAGTATTTT
TRBV7-2	-	TRBJ2-1	-	CASSLDAGFPPEQFF	TGTGCCAGCAGCTTAGATGCGGGGTTCCCCCCCGAGCAGTTCTTC
TRBV19	-	TRBJ2-6	TRBD2	CASRSGEAGANVLTF	TGTGCCAGTAGGAGCGGGGAGGCTGGGGCCAACGTCCTGACTTTC
TRBV6-5	-	TRBJ1-3	TRBD1	CASSRAGTGVGTIYF	TGTGCCAGCAGTCGAGCCGGGACAGGGGTGGGCACCATATATTTT
TRBV5-6	-	TRBJ2-1	TRBD2	CASSLDPPGVAGGGNEQFF	TGTGCCAGCAGCTTGGACCCCCCCGGGGTAGCGGGGGGGGGTAATGAGCAGTTCTTC
TRBV6-5	-	TRBJ2-7	-	CASSYSVTDYEQYF	TGTGCCAGCAGTTACTCGGTGACAGACTACGAGCAGTACTTC
TRBV7-8	-	TRBJ1-2	TRBD1	CASSSDRVQGSGYTF	TGTGCCAGCAGCTCGGACAGGGTTCAGGGTTCTGGCTACACCTTC
TRBV18	-	TRBJ2-1	TRBD2	CATTRTSGGEQFF	TGTGCCACCACACGGACTAGCGGGGGTGAGCAGTTCTTC
TRBV9	-	TRBJ2-3	-	CASSVTGTSTDTQYF	TGTGCCAGCAGCGTAACCGGGACTTCCACAGATACGCAGTATTTT
TRBV7-9	once	TRBJ1-1	TRBD1	CASSQTSGTGPNTEAFF	TGTGCCAGCAGCCAAACGTCAGGGACAGGCCCCAACACTGAAGCTTTCTTT
TRBV10-3	few	TRBJ1-6	-	CAISDGVNSPLHF	TGTGCCATCAGTGACGGGGTGAATTCACCCCTCCACTTT
TRBV7-3	-	TRBJ2-2	-	CASSLRDIMFSGELFF	TGTGCCAGCAGCTTACGGGACATCATGTTTAGCGGGGAGCTGTTTTTT
TRBV6-5	-	TRBJ2-7	-	CASSYNYEQYF	TGTGCCAGCAGCTATAACTACGAGCAGTACTTC
TRBV25-1	-	TRBJ1-4	TRBD1	CASSEGDRVNEKLFF	TGTGCCAGCAGTGAGGGGGACAGGGTTAATGAAAAACTGTTTTTT
TRBV5-5	-	TRBJ1-1	TRBD1	CASNLQGLREAFF	TGTGCCAGCAACCTACAGGGGCTTAGGGAAGCTTTCTTT
TRBV19	-	TRBJ2-5	-	CASTETGSTGETQYF	TGTGCCAGTACCGAAACCGGGTCTACTGGCGAGACCCAGTACTTC
TRBV9	-	TRBJ1-2	TRBD1	CASSVGGHRGYGYTF	TGTGCCAGCAGCGTAGGGGGTCACAGGGGATATGGCTACACCTTC
TRBV6-5	few	TRBJ2-7	-	CASGGDVWGEQYF	TGTGCCAGCGGAGGGGACGTATGGGGGGAGCAGTACTTC
TRBV5-5	-	TRBJ1-4	TRBD1	CASSPQGASNEKLFF	TGTGCCAGCAGCCCACAGGGGGCTTCTAATGAAAAACTGTTTTTT
TRBV2	-	TRBJ2-7	TRBD1	CASRRTGLGYEQYF	TGTGCCAGCAGGAGGACAGGGTTGGGCTACGAGCAGTACTTC
TRBV4-1	-	TRBJ1-5	-	CASSPQNTGKQPQHF	TGCGCCAGCAGCCCCCAAAATACAGGGAAACAGCCCCAGCATTTT
TRBV28	-	TRBJ1-6	-	CATIRARYNSPLHF	TGTGCCACGATCAGGGCTCGCTATAATTCACCCCTCCACTTT
TRBV3-1/TRBV3-2	-	TRBJ1-3	TRBD1	CASSQGPWTGGNTIYF	TGTGCCAGCAGCCAGGGACCCTGGACAGGGGGAAACACCATATATTTT
TRBV9	-	TRBJ2-4	-	CASSFRPGGKNIQYF	TGTGCCAGCAGCTTCCGCCCCGGGGGTAAAAACATTCAGTACTTC
TRBV9	-	TRBJ2-3	-	CASSKPGIYTDTQYF	TGTGCCAGCAGCAAACCAGGGATTTACACAGATACGCAGTATTTT
TRBV27	-	TRBJ1-2	TRBD1	CASSFRDGTVTRVVLEYYGYTF	TGTGCCAGCAGTTTCCGCGACGGGACAGTGACCCGGGTGGTCTTGGAGTACTATGGCTACACCTTC
TRBV11-3	-	TRBJ1-1	TRBD1	CASSFTGTGGSEAFF	TGTGCCAGCAGCTTCACCGGGACAGGGGGCAGTGAAGCTTTCTTT
TRBV6-1	-	TRBJ1-1	-	CASSEVQGWTEAFF	TGTGCCAGCAGTGAAGTCCAGGGATGGACTGAAGCTTTCTTT
TRBV19	-	TRBJ2-5	TRBD2	CASSLRGGRGETQYF	TGTGCCAGTAGTCTTCGGGGGGGACGAGGGGAGACCCAGTACTTC